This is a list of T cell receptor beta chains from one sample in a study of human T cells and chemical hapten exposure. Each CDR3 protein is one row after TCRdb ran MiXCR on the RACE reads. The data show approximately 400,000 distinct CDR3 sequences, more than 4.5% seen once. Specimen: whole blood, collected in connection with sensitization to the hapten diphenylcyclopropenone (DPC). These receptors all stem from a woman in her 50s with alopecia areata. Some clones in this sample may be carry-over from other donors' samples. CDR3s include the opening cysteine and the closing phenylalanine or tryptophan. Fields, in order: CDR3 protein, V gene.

CDR3aa: CASKRTERPGYTQYF
v_gene: TRBV7-2

CDR3aa: CASGLVKGTTDTQYF
v_gene: TRBV12-5

CDR3aa: CASRDGHDNQPQHF
v_gene: TRBV2

CDR3aa: CASSFLSTLGETQYF
v_gene: TRBV27

CDR3aa: CASKDSVATNEKLFF
v_gene: TRBV4-1

CDR3aa: CSVSTGGMGTEAFF
v_gene: TRBV29-1

CDR3aa: CASTLTGVAELFF
v_gene: TRBV6-5

CDR3aa: CSVDRAGNEQFF
v_gene: TRBV29-1

CDR3aa: CASSLLPAALGTDTQYF
v_gene: TRBV7-2

CDR3aa: CASSPGPREQYF
v_gene: TRBV13

CDR3aa: CASSPSTSGSVETQYF
v_gene: TRBV18

CDR3aa: CSARTSGRSGTDTQYF
v_gene: TRBV20-1

CDR3aa: CASSWDRGYEQYF
v_gene: TRBV5-1

CDR3aa: CSAPTSGSAGELFF
v_gene: TRBV20-1

CDR3aa: CSLTTAEGGRKNWDEQFF
v_gene: TRBV29-1

CDR3aa: CATYSSGLSYEQYF
v_gene: TRBV28

CDR3aa: CASSSPDRGGGYTF
v_gene: TRBV5-1

CDR3aa: CASSPRTGVSGNTIYF
v_gene: TRBV11-2

CDR3aa: CASSLSGNSGRALAHEQYF
v_gene: TRBV27

CDR3aa: CSVEDSTANYGYTF
v_gene: TRBV29-1

CDR3aa: CASSLDVDYGYTF
v_gene: TRBV5-5